This T cell receptor (beta chain) was captured by sequencing in a study of blood T cells in healthy people across ages. This clonotype turned up a few times. The CDR3 runs to 14 residues. V lost 6 bases to trimming and J lost 1 base, with 9 bases between them. CDR1 and CDR2 from the germline V gene are KGHDR and SFDVKD. For the second PCR, which ran for about 7 to 12 cycles, a sample-barcoded 5' primer and a J-beta primer mix were used. Each CDR3 protein gets one entry after TCRdb re-called the 5' RACE reads with MiXCR. The table shows fewer than 2,000,000 distinct CDR3 sequences, with 39% occurring only once.

Sequenced material: blood. The TCR was taken from a human donor in good health. The chain employs TRBV24-1 and TRBJ2-1; D is possibly TRBD2 (5 bases). CDR3 sequence reads: CATSLGLSYNEQFF. The CDR3 nucleotides are TGTGCCACCAGTCTCGGACTTTCCTACAATGAGCAGTTCTTC.